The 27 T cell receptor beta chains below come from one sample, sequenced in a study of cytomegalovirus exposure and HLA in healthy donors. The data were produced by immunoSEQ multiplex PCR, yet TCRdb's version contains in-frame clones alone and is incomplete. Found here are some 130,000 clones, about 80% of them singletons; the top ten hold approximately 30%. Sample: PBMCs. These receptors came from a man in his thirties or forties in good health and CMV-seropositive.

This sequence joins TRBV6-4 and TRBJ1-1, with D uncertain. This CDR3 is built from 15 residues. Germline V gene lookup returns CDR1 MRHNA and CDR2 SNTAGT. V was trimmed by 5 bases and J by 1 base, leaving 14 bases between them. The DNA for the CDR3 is TGTGCCAGCAGTTTAGAGGGTGGCAAGAACACTGAAGCTTTCTTT. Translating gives CASSLEGGKNTEAFF.

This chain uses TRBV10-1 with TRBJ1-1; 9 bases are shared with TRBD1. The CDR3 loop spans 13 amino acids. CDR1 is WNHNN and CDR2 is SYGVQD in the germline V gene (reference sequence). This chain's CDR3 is CAGGQGKNTEAFF. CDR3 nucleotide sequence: TGCGCGGGCGGACAGGGGAAGAACACTGAAGCTTTCTTT.

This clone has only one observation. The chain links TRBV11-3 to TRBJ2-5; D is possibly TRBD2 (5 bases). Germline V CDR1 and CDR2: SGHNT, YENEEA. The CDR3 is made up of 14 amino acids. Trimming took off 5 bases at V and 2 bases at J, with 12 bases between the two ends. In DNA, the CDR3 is TGTGCCAGCAGCGGCCGAGGAGGTCAAGAGACCCAGTACTTC. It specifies CASSGRGGQETQYF.

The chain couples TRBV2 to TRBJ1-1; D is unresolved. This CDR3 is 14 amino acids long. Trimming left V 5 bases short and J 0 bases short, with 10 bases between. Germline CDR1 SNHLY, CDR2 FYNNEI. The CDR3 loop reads CASSPRGVNTEAFF. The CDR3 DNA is TGTGCCAGCAGTCCACGCGGGGTGAACACTGAAGCTTTCTTT.

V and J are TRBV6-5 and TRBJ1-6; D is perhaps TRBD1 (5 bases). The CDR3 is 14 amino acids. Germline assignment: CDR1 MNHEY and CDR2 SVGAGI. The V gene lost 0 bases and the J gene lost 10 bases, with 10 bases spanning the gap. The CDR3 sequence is CASSYSGGGSPLHF. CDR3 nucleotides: TGTGCCAGCAGTTACTCGGGGGGGGGATCACCCCTCCACTTT.

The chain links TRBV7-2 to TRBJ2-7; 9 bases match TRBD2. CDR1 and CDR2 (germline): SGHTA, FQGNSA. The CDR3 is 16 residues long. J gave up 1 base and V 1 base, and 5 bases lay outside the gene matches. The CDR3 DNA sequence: TGTGCCAGCAGCTTAGGCCCTAGCGGGGAATCCTACGAGCAGTACTTC. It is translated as CASSLGPSGESYEQYF.

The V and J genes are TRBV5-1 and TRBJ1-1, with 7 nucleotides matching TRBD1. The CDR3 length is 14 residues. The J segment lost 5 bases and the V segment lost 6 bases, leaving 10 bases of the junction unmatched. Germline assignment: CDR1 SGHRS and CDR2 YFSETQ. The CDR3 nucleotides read TGCGCCAGCACAACCGGGACAGAGGGGACTGAAGCTTTCTTT. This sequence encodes CASTTGTEGTEAFF.

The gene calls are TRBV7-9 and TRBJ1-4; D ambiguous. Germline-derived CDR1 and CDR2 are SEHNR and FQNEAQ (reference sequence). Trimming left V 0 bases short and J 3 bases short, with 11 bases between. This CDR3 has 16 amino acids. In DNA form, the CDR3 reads TGTGCCAGCAGCTTAGCCGGATCCAGGTCTAATGAAAAACTGTTTTTT. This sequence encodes CASSLAGSRSNEKLFF.

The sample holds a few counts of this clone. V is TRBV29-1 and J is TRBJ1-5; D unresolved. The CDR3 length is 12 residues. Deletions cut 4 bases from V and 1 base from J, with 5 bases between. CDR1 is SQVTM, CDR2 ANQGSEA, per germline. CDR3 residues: CSVAVSNQPQHF. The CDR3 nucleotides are TGCAGCGTTGCGGTGAGCAATCAGCCCCAGCATTTT.

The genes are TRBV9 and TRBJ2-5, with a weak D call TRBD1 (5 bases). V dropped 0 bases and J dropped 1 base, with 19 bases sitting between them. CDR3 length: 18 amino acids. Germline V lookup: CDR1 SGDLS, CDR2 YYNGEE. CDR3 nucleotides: TGTGCCAGCAGCGTAGGATCCCCGACAGTGATGATCCAAGAGACCCAGTACTTC. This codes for CASSVGSPTVMIQETQYF.

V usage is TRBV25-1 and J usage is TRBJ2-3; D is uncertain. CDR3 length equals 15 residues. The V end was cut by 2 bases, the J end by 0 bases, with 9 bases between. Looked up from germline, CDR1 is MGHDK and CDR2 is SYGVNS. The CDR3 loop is CASSELAVSTDTQYF. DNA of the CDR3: TGTGCCAGCAGTGAACTTGCGGTTAGCACAGATACGCAGTATTTT.

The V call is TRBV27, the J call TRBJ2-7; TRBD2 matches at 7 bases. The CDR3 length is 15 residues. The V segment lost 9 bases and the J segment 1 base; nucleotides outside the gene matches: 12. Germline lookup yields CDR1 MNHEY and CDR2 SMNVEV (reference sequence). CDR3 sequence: CARRTREGPSYEQYF. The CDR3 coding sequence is TGTGCCAGAAGAACCAGGGAGGGCCCTTCCTACGAGCAGTACTTC.

CDR3: CASSPSTGVSEQYF. In DNA, the CDR3 is TGTGCCAGCAGTCCTTCGACAGGGGTTTCCGAGCAGTACTTC. This sequence joins TRBV19 and TRBJ2-7, with 8 positions matching TRBD1. After removal of 9 bases from V and 6 bases from J, the junction contained 13 bases not matched to a gene. This CDR3 has 14 amino acids. Germline CDR1 and CDR2: LNHDA and SQIVND (reference sequence).

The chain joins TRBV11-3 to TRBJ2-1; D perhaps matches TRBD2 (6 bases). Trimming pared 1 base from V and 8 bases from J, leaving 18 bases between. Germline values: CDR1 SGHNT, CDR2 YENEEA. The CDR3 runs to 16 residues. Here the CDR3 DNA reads TGTGCCAGCAGCTTAGGGGTAGCGGCCCAAAGGGATGAGCAGTTCTTC. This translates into CASSLGVAAQRDEQFF.

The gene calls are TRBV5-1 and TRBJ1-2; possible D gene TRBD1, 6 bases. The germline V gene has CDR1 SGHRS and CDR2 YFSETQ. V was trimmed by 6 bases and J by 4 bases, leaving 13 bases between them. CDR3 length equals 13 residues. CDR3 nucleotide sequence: TGCGCCAGCACCCCAGGGGTTTCCTATGGCTACACCTTC. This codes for CASTPGVSYGYTF. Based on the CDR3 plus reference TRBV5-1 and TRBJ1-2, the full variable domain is KAGVTQTPRYLIKTRGQQVTLSCSPISGHRSVSWYQQTPGQGLQFLFEYFSETQRNKGNFPGRFSGRQFSNSRSEMNVSTLELGDSALYLCASTPGVSYGYTFGSGTRLTVV.

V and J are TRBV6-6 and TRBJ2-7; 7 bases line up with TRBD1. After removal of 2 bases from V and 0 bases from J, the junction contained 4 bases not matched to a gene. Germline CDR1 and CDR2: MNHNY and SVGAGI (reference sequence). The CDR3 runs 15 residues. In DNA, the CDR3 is TGTGCCAGCAGTTACGGACAGGACCCCTCCTACGAGCAGTACTTC. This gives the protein CASSYGQDPSYEQYF.

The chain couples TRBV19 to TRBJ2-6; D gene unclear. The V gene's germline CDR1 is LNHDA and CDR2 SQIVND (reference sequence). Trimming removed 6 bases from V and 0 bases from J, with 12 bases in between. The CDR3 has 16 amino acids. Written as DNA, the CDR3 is TGTGCCAGTAGCCGTTTAACAACCTCTGGGGCCAACGTCCTGACTTTC. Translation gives CASSRLTTSGANVLTF.

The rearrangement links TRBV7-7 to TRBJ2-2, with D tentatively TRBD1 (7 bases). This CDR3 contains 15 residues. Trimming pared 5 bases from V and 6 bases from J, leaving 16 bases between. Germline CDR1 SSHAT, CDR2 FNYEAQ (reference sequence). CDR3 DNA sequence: TGTGCCAGCAGCGCTAGCAGGGGGGCGCCCGGGGAGCTGTTTTTT. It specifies CASSASRGAPGELFF.

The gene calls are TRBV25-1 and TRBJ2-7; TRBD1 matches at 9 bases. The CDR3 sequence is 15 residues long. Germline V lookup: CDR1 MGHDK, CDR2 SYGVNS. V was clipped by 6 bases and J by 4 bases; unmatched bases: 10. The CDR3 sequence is CASSAQGTGRYEQYF. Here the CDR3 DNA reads TGTGCCAGCAGCGCACAAGGGACAGGGAGGTACGAGCAGTACTTC.

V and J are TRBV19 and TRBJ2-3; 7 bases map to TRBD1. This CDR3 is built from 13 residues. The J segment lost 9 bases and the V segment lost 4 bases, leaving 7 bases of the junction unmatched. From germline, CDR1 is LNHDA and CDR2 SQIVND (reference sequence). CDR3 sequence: CASSTDGTVTQYF. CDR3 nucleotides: TGTGCCAGTAGTACGGATGGGACAGTAACGCAGTATTTT.

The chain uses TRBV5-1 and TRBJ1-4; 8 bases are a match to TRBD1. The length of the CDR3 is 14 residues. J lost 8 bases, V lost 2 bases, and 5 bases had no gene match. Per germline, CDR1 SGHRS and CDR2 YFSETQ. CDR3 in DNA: TGCGCCAGCAGCTTAGCAGGACAGGGCGAAAAACTGTTTTTT. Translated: CASSLAGQGEKLFF.

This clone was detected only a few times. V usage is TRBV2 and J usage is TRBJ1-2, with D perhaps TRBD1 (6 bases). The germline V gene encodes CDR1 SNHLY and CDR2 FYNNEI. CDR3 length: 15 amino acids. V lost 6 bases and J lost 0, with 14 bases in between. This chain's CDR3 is CASRALQGTNYGYTF. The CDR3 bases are TGTGCCAGCAGAGCTCTTCAGGGGACTAACTATGGCTACACCTTC.

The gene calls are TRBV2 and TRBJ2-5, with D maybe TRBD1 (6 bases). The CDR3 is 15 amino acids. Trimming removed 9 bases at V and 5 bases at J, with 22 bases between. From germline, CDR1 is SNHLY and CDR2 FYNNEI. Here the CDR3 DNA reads TGTGCCAGTCTAAGGGATAGGGACATCGACGAGACCCAGTACTTC. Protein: CASLRDRDIDETQYF.

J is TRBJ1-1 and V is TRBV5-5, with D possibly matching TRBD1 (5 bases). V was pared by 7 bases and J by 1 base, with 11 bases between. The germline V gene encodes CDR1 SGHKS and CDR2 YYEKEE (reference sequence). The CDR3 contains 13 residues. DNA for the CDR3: TGTGCCAGCCGAGAAGGGGCGAACACTGAAGCTTTCTTT. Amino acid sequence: CASREGANTEAFF.

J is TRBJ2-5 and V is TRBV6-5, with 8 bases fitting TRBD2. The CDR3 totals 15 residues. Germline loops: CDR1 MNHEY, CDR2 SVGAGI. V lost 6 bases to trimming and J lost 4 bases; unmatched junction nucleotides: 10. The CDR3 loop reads CASRLAGTSGETQYF. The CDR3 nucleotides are TGTGCCAGCAGGTTAGCGGGGACCAGTGGAGAGACCCAGTACTTC.

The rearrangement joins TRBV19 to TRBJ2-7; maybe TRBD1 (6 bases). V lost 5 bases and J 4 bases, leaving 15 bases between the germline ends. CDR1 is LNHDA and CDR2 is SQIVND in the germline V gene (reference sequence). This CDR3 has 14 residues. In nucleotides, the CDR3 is TGTGCCAGTAGTGTGAGGGTGGACAGTTACGAGCAGTACTTC. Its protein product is CASSVRVDSYEQYF.

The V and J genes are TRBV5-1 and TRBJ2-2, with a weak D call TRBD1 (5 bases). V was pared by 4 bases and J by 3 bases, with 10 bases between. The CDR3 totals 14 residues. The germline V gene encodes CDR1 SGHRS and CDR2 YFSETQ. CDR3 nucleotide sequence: TGCGCCAGCAGCACCCAGGGTTACACCGGGGAGCTGTTTTTT. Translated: CASSTQGYTGELFF.